The clone carrying this T cell receptor beta chain occurred many times. Antigen: not known. TCRdb recomputed calls from the RACE reads with MiXCR, one row per CDR3 protein. The sample records about 350,000 distinct CDR3 sequences, 5.5% being singletons. This sample was included in a study of human T cells and chemical hapten exposure. Study findings and constraints: TCRs exceeding a frequency of 1 in 1000 stayed unchanged under DPC sensitization.

The time point is: pre-sensitization, week 0. As for treatment: therapeutic diphenylcyclopropenone sensitization with weekly scalp DPC. The CDR3 sequence is 13 residues long. V lost 5 bases and J lost 11; bases outside the gene matches: 6. Germline assignment: CDR1 MNHEY and CDR2 SVGAGI. The material was whole blood, obtained in connection with sensitization to the hapten diphenylcyclopropenone (DPC). The chain couples TRBV6-5 to TRBJ1-6, with TRBD1 identical over 7 bases. This sequence was found in a woman between 18 and 29 years old with alopecia areata. Some clones in this sample may be carry-over from other donors' samples. CDR3 bases: TGTGCCAGCAGTCCCCAACAGGGGCCACCCCTCCACTTT. Translation: CASSPQQGPPLHF.